The 9 T cell receptor beta chains reported below all come from one sample, sequenced in a study of shared clonotypes between healthy human individuals. The naive CD8 subset, CD45RO-negative cells positively selected for CCR7, excluded terminally differentiated effector memory CD45RA+ cells. The assay was immunoSEQ multiplex PCR, and TCRdb's table has in-frame clones only and misses some. The table has about 2 million clones, about 95% seen once. The source material was naive CD8+ T cells sorted from blood. The receptors originated from a man aged 18 to 29 in good health.

This clone was seen more than once but under ten times. V and J are TRBV12-5 and TRBJ1-4; no clear D. The CDR3 contains 14 residues. Germline V gene sequence: CDR1 LGHNT, CDR2 FRNRAP. V lost 2 bases to trimming and J lost 4 bases, with 8 bases between them. CDR3 bases: TGTGCTAGTGGTTTGCCACCGTATAATGAAAAACTGTTTTTT. It is translated as CASGLPPYNEKLFF.

This chain links TRBV11-3 with TRBJ2-1, with 9 bases that match TRBD1. Trimming took 1 base from V and 5 from J; bases not matched to a gene: 15. The CDR3 totals 19 residues. Germline V gene lookup returns CDR1 SGHNT and CDR2 YENEEA. In DNA, the CDR3 is TGTGCCAGCAGCTTAGGACCGGGACAGGGAATACATGCGGACAATGAGCAGTTCTTC. Protein sequence: CASSLGPGQGIHADNEQFF.

This chain links TRBV30 with TRBJ2-1; D call uncertain. Germline V gene lookup returns CDR1 GTSNPN and CDR2 SVGIG (reference sequence). Trimming took off 2 bases at V and 7 bases at J, with 9 bases between the two ends. The CDR3 length is 12 residues. CDR3 in DNA: TGTGCCTGGAGTCCAGACTCGAATGAGCAGTTCTTC. As protein: CAWSPDSNEQFF. The variable domain in full, completed from reference TRBV30 and TRBJ2-1, reads SQTIHQWPATLVQPVGSPLSLECTVEGTSNPNLYWYRQAAGRGLQLLFYSVGIGQISSEVPQNLSASRPQDRQFILSSKKLLLSDSGFYLCAWSPDSNEQFFGPGTRLTVL.

The sample holds one count of this clone. This rearrangement joins TRBV15 to TRBJ1-2; 7 nucleotides align to TRBD1. The CDR3 extends over 20 amino acids. Germline V lookup: CDR1 LNHNV, CDR2 YYDKDF (reference sequence). V shed 0 bases, J shed 0 bases, and the junction held 16 bases outside the gene matches. This CDR3 is CATSREDRDYSFAANYGYTF. DNA of the CDR3: TGTGCCACCAGCAGAGAAGACAGGGATTACTCTTTCGCGGCTAACTATGGCTACACCTTC.

The rearrangement uses TRBV30 and TRBJ2-1; maybe TRBD2 (5 bases). V lost 1 base, J lost 6 bases, and 7 bases lay in between. The CDR3 covers 12 residues. Germline CDR1 is GTSNPN and CDR2 is SVGIG (reference sequence). The CDR3 region has the DNA TGTGCCTGGAGTGCCAGCGGCAATGAGCAGTTCTTC. Its translation is CAWSASGNEQFF.

The chain uses TRBV7-2 and TRBJ2-7, with D possibly TRBD2 on 6 matching bases. CDR3 length equals 15 residues. V lost 1 base and J 1 base, leaving 11 bases between the germline ends. Looked up from germline, CDR1 is SGHTA and CDR2 is FQGNSA. CDR3 nucleotides: TGTGCCAGCAGCTTAGGGCGCGGGATGTCCTACGAGCAGTACTTC. This sequence encodes CASSLGRGMSYEQYF.

The rearrangement links TRBV10-2 to TRBJ2-7, with D perhaps being TRBD1 or TRBD2 (6 bases each). V was trimmed by 3 bases and J by 2 bases, leaving 11 bases between them. Looked up from germline, CDR1 is WSHSY and CDR2 is SAAADI. The CDR3 spans 14 residues. The CDR3 spells CASSDRGPTYEQYF. Here the CDR3 DNA reads TGCGCCAGCAGTGATCGGGGGCCGACCTACGAGCAGTACTTC.

The chain carries TRBV7-2 and TRBJ2-2, with TRBD2 identical over 12 bases. Germline CDR1 and CDR2: SGHTA and FQGNSA. The CDR3 is 16 amino acids. Trimming at V came to 7 bases and at J to 7 bases, leaving 10 bases not matched to a gene. The CDR3: CASTPSGGVVNGELFF. CDR3 bases: TGTGCCAGCACCCCTAGCGGGGGGGTCGTGAACGGGGAGCTGTTTTTT.

CDR3 sequence reads: CASSEPADSPELFF. Here the CDR3 DNA reads TGTGCCAGCAGCGAACCGGCAGACTCTCCGGAGCTGTTTTTT. The J gene is TRBJ2-2, the V gene TRBV25-1, with D unclear. Between the trimmed V and J ends, which lost 6 bases and 10 bases, there was a span of 18 bases. This CDR3 is 14 amino acids long. Germline values: CDR1 MGHDK, CDR2 SYGVNS.